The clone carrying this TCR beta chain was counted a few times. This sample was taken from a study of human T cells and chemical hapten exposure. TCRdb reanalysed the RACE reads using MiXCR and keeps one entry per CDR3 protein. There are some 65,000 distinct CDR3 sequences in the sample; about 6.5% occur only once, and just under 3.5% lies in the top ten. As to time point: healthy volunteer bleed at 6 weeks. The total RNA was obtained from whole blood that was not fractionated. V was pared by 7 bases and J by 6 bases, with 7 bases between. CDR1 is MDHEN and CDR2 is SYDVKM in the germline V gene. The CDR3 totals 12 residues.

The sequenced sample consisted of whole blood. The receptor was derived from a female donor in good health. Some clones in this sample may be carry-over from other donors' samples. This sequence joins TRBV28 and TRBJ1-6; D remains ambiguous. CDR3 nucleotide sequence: TGTGCCAGCATGATGAGTAATTCACCCCTCCACTTT. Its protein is CASMMSNSPLHF.